Following are 10 T cell receptor beta chains from one sample sequenced in a study of blood T cell repertoires in COVID-19. TCRdb's table, derived via immunoSEQ multiplex PCR, lists solely in-frame clones and lacks some. Here the sample spans fewer than 500,000 clones, roughly nine tenths being singletons. Material for sequencing was PBMCs or T cells enriched from blood (not recorded which). The receptors originated from a man aged 25-45 years who had recovered from COVID-19.

The chain uses TRBV6-6 and TRBJ1-2; D uncertain. The CDR3 length is 11 residues. The germline V gene encodes CDR1 MNHNY and CDR2 SVGAGI (reference sequence). V lost 2 bases and J lost 6, with 4 bases in between. CDR3 DNA: TGTGCCAGCAGTTACGGAGATGGCTACACCTTC. It yields the protein CASSYGDGYTF.

The chain recombines TRBV6-1 with TRBJ2-3; 8 bases line up with TRBD2. Trimming at V came to 6 bases and at J to 5 bases, leaving 10 bases not matched to a gene. The CDR3 contains 15 residues. CDR1 and CDR2 (germline): MNHNS, SASEGT. CDR3 in amino acids: CASSSEAGERDTQYF. CDR3 nucleotides: TGTGCCAGCAGCTCAGAAGCGGGGGAGAGAGATACGCAGTATTTT.

As regards this clone: Within the sample, other DNA sequences also encode this same CDR3. The chain links TRBV18 to TRBJ1-1; no clear D. The V end lost 2 bases, the J end lost 3 bases, and 10 bases lay between the germline ends. Per the germline V gene, CDR1 is KGHSH and CDR2 is LQKENI. This CDR3 is built from 14 residues. Here the CDR3 DNA reads TGTGCCAGCTCACCAGGGATCGGGGACACTGAAGCTTTCTTT. Amino acid sequence: CASSPGIGDTEAFF.

The chain combines TRBV14 with TRBJ1-1; a possible D gene is TRBD1 (5 bases). V lost 1 base, J lost 10 bases, and 13 bases lay in between. CDR1 is SGHDN, CDR2 FVKESK, per germline. The CDR3 runs 13 residues. The CDR3 nucleotides read TGTGCCAGCAGCCAAGGCCGGGACTCAGGAGCTTTCTTT. The encoded protein is CASSQGRDSGAFF.

The chain employs TRBV5-4 and TRBJ2-3; TRBD2 matches 9 bases. This CDR3 comprises 16 residues. Unmatched junction bases numbered 9, after V lost 1 base and J lost 6 bases. Per germline, CDR1 SGHNT and CDR2 YYREEE (reference sequence). The CDR3 bases are TGTGCCAGCAGCTTGCCTAGCGGGATGGGGGCCGATACGCAGTATTTT. Amino acids: CASSLPSGMGADTQYF.

Notes on this clone: Other DNA sequences from this sample encode an identical CDR3 as well. The V gene is TRBV6-5, the J gene TRBJ1-1; 8 nucleotides align to TRBD1. The trim removed 2 bases at V and 1 base at J, leaving 0 bases unmatched. CDR1 MNHEY and CDR2 SVGAGI come from the germline V gene. The length of the CDR3 is 14 residues. The CDR3: CASSYGQGNTEAFF. The CDR3 DNA is TGTGCCAGCAGTTACGGACAGGGGAACACTGAAGCTTTCTTT.

The V gene is TRBV11-2, the J gene TRBJ2-3; 7 nucleotides agree with TRBD2. Trimming cost V 8 bases and J 1 base; bases outside gene matches: 3. CDR3 length: 13 residues. Germline-derived CDR1 and CDR2 are SGHAT and FQNNGV. CDR3 in amino acids: CASALAGTDTQYF. In DNA form, the CDR3 reads TGTGCCAGCGCCCTAGCGGGCACAGATACGCAGTATTTT.

The chain links TRBV5-5 to TRBJ1-6, with D unresolved. The germline CDR1 and CDR2 sequences are SGHKS and YYEKEE (reference sequence). Trimming cost V 1 base and J 4 bases, with 9 bases left between them. The CDR3 contains 15 residues. CDR3 bases: TGTGCCAGCAGCTTGAACACCCTGTATAATTCACCCCTCCACTTT. This sequence encodes CASSLNTLYNSPLHF.

V usage is TRBV14 and J usage is TRBJ2-1; 8 bases are a match to TRBD2. Germline lookup yields CDR1 SGHDN and CDR2 FVKESK. V trimming: 2 bases; J trimming: 5 bases; junction bases outside the gene matches: 8. This CDR3 region has 16 residues. The CDR3 protein is CASSQYGAGGHNEQFF. CDR3 DNA sequence: TGTGCCAGCAGCCAATACGGGGCGGGAGGTCACAATGAGCAGTTCTTC.

The sample holds one count of this clone. The rearrangement links TRBV28 to TRBJ1-1, with TRBD1 matching over 9 bases. The trim removed 4 bases at V and 9 bases at J, leaving 9 bases unmatched. Germline assignment: CDR1 MDHEN and CDR2 SYDVKM. The CDR3 is 14 amino acids. The CDR3 nucleotides are TGTGCCAGCAGTTCGGGACAGGGCGCGCCCCAAGCTTTCTTT. Its protein is CASSSGQGAPQAFF.